A single sample gave rise to the 14 T cell receptor beta chains below, sequenced in a study of T cells in localized non-small cell lung cancer. The method was immunoSEQ multiplex PCR; TCRdb's version includes in-frame clones alone and lacks a portion of them. The sample gives 900 to 1,100 clones, approximately 30% of which show up once; 9% to 13% is in the top ten. The sample here was lung tumor tissue, taken before any cancer treatment. The receptors come from a male donor aged 60 or over with stage I squamous cell lung carcinoma.

This rearrangement joins TRBV19 to TRBJ1-2; D unresolved. The germline gives CDR1 LNHDA, CDR2 SQIVND (reference sequence). There are 11 residues in the CDR3. Between the trimmed V and J ends, which lost 2 bases and 7 bases, there was a span of 5 bases. In DNA form, the CDR3 reads TGTGCCAGTAGTATATCCCGTGGCTACACCTTC. Protein product: CASSISRGYTF.

The gene calls are TRBV14 and TRBJ1-5, with no clear D. The V gene lost 4 bases and the J gene lost 3 bases, with 7 bases spanning the gap. CDR1 and CDR2 (germline): SGHDN, FVKESK. The CDR3 spans 13 residues. The CDR3 nucleotides read TGTGCCAGCAGCCCCGACCCCAATCAGCCCCAGCATTTT. Translation gives CASSPDPNQPQHF.

The gene calls are TRBV19 and TRBJ2-3; possibly TRBD1 or TRBD2 for D (5 bases each). Germline values: CDR1 LNHDA, CDR2 SQIVND (reference sequence). V dropped 7 bases and J dropped 0 bases, with 11 bases sitting between them. The CDR3 contains 14 residues. The CDR3 protein is CASTLRDSTDTQYF. The CDR3, as DNA: TGTGCCAGTACCCTTAGGGACAGCACAGATACGCAGTATTTT.

V gene TRBV10-2 combines with J gene TRBJ2-3, with 13 positions matching TRBD2. V gave up 3 bases and J gave up 3 bases; unmatched junction bases: 12. The CDR3 sequence is 19 residues long. The V gene's germline CDR1 is WSHSY and CDR2 SAAADI. The CDR3 DNA reads as TGCGCCAGCAGTGACTCGGGAAGAAGGACTAGCGGGAGTACAGATACGCAGTATTTT. Translated, it gives CASSDSGRRTSGSTDTQYF.

The chain uses TRBV10-2 and TRBJ2-7; TRBD2 matches at 13 bases. The germline V gene encodes CDR1 WSHSY and CDR2 SAAADI. This CDR3 has 16 residues. The junction had 5 bases not matched to a gene; V was cut back by 4 bases and J by 2 bases. CDR3 residues: CASSALAGGLAYEQYF. The DNA for the CDR3 is TGCGCCAGCAGTGCACTAGCGGGAGGGCTTGCCTACGAGCAGTACTTC.

The sample holds a few counts of this clone. The chain uses TRBV2 and TRBJ1-2; 9 nucleotides line up with TRBD1. This CDR3 spans 12 amino acids. The germline CDR1 and CDR2 sequences are SNHLY and FYNNEI. V lost 10 bases to trimming and J lost 7 bases; unmatched junction nucleotides: 7. For the CDR3, the DNA is TGTGCCACAAGACAGGGGGATCTTGGCTACACCTTC. This gives the protein CATRQGDLGYTF.

This rearrangement joins TRBV27 to TRBJ2-4; D might be TRBD1 or TRBD2, each matching 6 bases. V was pared by 5 bases and J by 2 bases, with 16 bases between. The CDR3 covers 16 residues. Germline assignment: CDR1 MNHEY and CDR2 SMNVEV (reference sequence). In DNA form, the CDR3 reads TGTGCCAGCAGTGCCCCCTCGGGGGCGACCAAAAACATTCAGTACTTC. Residues: CASSAPSGATKNIQYF.

The chain employs TRBV11-3 and TRBJ2-2, with no clear D. The V and J ends lost 3 bases and 1 base respectively, with 6 bases between them. The CDR3 is 14 amino acids. Germline loops: CDR1 SGHNT, CDR2 YENEEA. CDR3 loop: CASSLVQNTGELFF. The CDR3 DNA follows: TGTGCCAGCAGCTTGGTCCAGAACACCGGGGAGCTGTTTTTT.

This clone was seen a handful of times. This sequence joins TRBV6-8 and TRBJ1-1; no clear D. V shed 0 bases and J shed 4 bases, with 15 bases lying between them. The CDR3 runs to 16 residues. The V gene's germline CDR1 is MNHGY and CDR2 SAAAGT. CDR3 loop: CASSYSTPSGGTEAFF. As DNA, the CDR3 is TGTGCCAGCAGTTACTCGACACCATCTGGAGGCACTGAAGCTTTCTTT.

There are a few counts of this clone. The gene calls are TRBV11-3 and TRBJ2-5; 10 bases fit TRBD2. After removal of 1 base from V and 2 bases from J, the junction contained 7 bases not matched to a gene. CDR1 is SGHNT, CDR2 YENEEA, per germline. The CDR3 covers 17 residues. The CDR3 is CASSLVPSGRGQETQYF. The CDR3 DNA follows: TGTGCCAGCAGCTTAGTCCCTAGCGGGAGAGGGCAAGAGACCCAGTACTTC.

This clone was seen a handful of times. The gene calls are TRBV6-8 and TRBJ2-2; perhaps TRBD2 as D (5 bases). The CDR3 is made up of 17 amino acids. Germline V gene lookup returns CDR1 MNHGY and CDR2 SAAAGT. Trimming stripped 5 bases from V and 6 bases from J, with 22 bases between. In DNA, the CDR3 is TGTGCCAGCAGTCCGGACTTGACGGGTGTTTATGCCGGGGAGCTGTTTTTT. Residues: CASSPDLTGVYAGELFF.

This clone has a handful of counts. V usage is TRBV30 and J usage is TRBJ1-2; a possible D gene is TRBD1 (5 bases). Germline V gene lookup returns CDR1 GTSNPN and CDR2 SVGIG (reference sequence). V was clipped by 2 bases and J by 4 bases, with 14 bases between them. The CDR3 covers 14 residues. The CDR3 DNA reads TGTGCCTGGAGTACCTCCGACAGAGTCTATGGCTACACCTTC. It specifies CAWSTSDRVYGYTF.

This clone showed up just a few times. The chain uses TRBV6-8 and TRBJ1-2; D may be TRBD1 (5 bases). Trimming pared 5 bases from V and 5 bases from J, leaving 9 bases between. CDR3 size: 12 residues. CDR1 and CDR2 (germline): MNHGY, SAAAGT. Here the CDR3 reads CASSPGTYGYTF. DNA for the CDR3: TGTGCCAGCAGTCCCGGGACGTATGGCTACACCTTC.

The chain recombines TRBV29-1 with TRBJ2-1; 7 bases are shared with TRBD2. V gave up 5 bases and J gave up 0 bases; unmatched junction bases: 4. Germline V gene lookup returns CDR1 SQVTM and CDR2 ANQGSEA. CDR3 length equals 14 residues. The CDR3 DNA is TGCAGCGTTCTGGGGGGGAGCTCCTACAATGAGCAGTTCTTC. This gives the protein CSVLGGSSYNEQFF.